The T cell receptor (beta chain) described here comes from a study of siplizumab effects on memory and regulatory T cells. The assay was immunoSEQ multiplex PCR, and TCRdb's table has in-frame clones only and misses some. Of over 100,000 clones listed, about 90% are singletons. J was trimmed by 8 bases and V by 9 bases; bases with no gene match: 15. The CDR3 runs to 15 residues. Germline-derived CDR1 and CDR2 are SEHNR and FQNEAQ (reference sequence). The sample taken for sequencing was CD4+ T cells sorted from blood. The chain recombines TRBV7-9 with TRBJ2-1; 8 nucleotides line up with TRBD2. This receptor was identified in a human donor in good health. As DNA, the CDR3 is TGTGCCAGTATAGAAGCGGGAGCTTCTAACCATGAGCAGTTCTTC. Protein product: CASIEAGASNHEQFF.